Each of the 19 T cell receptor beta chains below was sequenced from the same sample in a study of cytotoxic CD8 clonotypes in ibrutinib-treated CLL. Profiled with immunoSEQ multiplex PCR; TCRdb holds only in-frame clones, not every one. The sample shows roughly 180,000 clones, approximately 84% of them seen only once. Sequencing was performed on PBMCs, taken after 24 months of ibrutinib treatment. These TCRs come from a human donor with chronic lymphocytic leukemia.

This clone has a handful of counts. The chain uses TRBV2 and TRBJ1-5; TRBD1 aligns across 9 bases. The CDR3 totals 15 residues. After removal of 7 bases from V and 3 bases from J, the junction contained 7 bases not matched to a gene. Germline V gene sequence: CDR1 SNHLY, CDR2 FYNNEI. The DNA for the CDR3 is TGTGCCAGCACTGGGACAGGGATGATCAATCAGCCCCAGCATTTT. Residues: CASTGTGMINQPQHF. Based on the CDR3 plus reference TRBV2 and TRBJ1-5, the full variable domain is EPEVTQTPSHQVTQMGQEVILRCVPISNHLYFYWYRQILGQKVEFLVSFYNNEISEKSEIFDDQFSVERPDGSNFTLKIRSTKLEDSAMYFCASTGTGMINQPQHFGDGTRLSIL.

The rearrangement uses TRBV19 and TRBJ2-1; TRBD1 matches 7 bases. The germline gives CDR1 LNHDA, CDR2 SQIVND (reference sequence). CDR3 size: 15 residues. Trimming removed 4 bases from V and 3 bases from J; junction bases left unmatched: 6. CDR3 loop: CASSTRTGLYNEQFF. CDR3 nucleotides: TGTGCCAGTAGTACTCGGACAGGCCTCTACAATGAGCAGTTCTTC.

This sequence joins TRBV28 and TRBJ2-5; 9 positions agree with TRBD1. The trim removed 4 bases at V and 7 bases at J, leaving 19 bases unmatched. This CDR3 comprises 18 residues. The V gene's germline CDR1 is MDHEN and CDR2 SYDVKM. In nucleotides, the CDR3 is TGTGCCAGCAGTTCCTCGGCAGGGACAGGGTTTTTTGAGGTGACCCAGTACTTC. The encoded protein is CASSSSAGTGFFEVTQYF.

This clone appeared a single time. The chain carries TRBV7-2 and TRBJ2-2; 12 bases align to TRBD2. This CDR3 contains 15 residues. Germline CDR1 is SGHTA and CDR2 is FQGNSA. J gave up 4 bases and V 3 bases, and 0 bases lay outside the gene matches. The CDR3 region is CASSLGLAGTGELFF. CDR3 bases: TGTGCCAGCAGCTTGGGACTAGCGGGCACCGGGGAGCTGTTTTTT.

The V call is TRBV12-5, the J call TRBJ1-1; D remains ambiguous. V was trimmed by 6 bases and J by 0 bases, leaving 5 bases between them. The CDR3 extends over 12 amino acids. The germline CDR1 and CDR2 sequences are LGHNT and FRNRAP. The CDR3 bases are TGTGCTAGTGGGGAGGTGAACACTGAAGCTTTCTTT. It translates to CASGEVNTEAFF.

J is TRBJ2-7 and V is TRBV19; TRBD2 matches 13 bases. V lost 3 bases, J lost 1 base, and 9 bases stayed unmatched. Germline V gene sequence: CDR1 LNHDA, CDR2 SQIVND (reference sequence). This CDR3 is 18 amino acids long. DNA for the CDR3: TGTGCCAGTAGTATCCGGACTAGCGGGAGTGATGGGTCCTACGAGCAGTACTTC. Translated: CASSIRTSGSDGSYEQYF.

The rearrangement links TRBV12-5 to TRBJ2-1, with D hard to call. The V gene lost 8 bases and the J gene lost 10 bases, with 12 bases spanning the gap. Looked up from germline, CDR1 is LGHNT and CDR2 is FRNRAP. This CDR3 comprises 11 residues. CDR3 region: CASSGLNEQFF. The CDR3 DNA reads TGTGCTAGTTCTGGGCTCAACGAGCAGTTCTTC.

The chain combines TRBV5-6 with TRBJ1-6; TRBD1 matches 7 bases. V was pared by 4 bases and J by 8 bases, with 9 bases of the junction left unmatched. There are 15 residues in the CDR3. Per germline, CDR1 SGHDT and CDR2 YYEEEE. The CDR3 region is CASSGMDRYYSPLHF. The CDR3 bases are TGTGCCAGCAGCGGGATGGACAGGTACTATTCACCCCTCCACTTT.

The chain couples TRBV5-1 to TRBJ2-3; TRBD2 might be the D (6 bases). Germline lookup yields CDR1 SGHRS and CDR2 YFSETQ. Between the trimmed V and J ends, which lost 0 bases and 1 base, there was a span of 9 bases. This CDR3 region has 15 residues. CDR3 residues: CASSLGKRGTDTQYF. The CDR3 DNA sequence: TGCGCCAGCAGCTTGGGAAAGCGGGGCACAGATACGCAGTATTTT.

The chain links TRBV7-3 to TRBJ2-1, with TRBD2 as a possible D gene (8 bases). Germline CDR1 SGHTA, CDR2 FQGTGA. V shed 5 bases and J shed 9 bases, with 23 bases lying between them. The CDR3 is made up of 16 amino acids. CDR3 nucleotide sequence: TGTGCCAGCAGCCTAAGAGGGGGCGGGAGGTCCGGTGAGCAGTTCTTC. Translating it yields CASSLRGGGRSGEQFF. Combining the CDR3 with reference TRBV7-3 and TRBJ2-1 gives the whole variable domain GAGVSQTPSNKVTEKGKYVELRCDPISGHTALYWYRQSLGQGPEFLIYFQGTGAADDSGLPNDRFFAVRPEGSVSTLKIQRTERGDSAVYLCASSLRGGGRSGEQFFGPGTRLTVL.

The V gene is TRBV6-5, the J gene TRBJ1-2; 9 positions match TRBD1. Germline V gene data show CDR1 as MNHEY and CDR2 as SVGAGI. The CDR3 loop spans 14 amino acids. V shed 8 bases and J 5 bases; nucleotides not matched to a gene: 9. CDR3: CASLPTGGGYGYTF. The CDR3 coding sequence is TGTGCCAGCCTTCCTACAGGGGGCGGGTATGGCTACACCTTC.

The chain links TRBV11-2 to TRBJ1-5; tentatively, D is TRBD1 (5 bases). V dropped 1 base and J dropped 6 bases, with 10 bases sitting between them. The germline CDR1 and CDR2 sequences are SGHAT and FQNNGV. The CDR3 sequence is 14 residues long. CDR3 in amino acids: CASSLVRGGQPQHF. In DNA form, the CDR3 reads TGTGCCAGCAGCTTAGTTAGGGGCGGTCAGCCCCAGCATTTT.

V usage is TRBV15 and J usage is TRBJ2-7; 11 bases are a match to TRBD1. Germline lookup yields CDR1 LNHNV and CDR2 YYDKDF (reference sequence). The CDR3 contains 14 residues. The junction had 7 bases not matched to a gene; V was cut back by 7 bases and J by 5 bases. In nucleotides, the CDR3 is TGTGCCACCACCCTCCGGGACAGGGGGAACGAGCAGTACTTC. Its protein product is CATTLRDRGNEQYF.

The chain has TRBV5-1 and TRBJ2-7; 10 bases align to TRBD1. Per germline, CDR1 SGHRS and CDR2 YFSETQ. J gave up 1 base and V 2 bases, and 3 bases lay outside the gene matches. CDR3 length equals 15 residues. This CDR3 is CASSFGTGASYEQYF. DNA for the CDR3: TGCGCCAGCAGCTTTGGGACAGGGGCGTCCTACGAGCAGTACTTC.

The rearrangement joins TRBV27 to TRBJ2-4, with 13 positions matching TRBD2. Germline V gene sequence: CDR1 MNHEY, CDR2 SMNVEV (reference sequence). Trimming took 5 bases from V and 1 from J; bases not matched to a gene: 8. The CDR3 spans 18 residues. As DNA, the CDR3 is TGTGCCAGCAGTCCCTGGACTAGCGGGAGAGGGGCCAAAAACATTCAGTACTTC. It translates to CASSPWTSGRGAKNIQYF.

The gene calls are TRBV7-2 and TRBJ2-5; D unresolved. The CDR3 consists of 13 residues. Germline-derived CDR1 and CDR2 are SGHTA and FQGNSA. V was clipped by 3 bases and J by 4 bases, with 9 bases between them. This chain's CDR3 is CASSFTTAETQYF. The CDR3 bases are TGTGCCAGCAGCTTCACCACTGCAGAGACCCAGTACTTC.

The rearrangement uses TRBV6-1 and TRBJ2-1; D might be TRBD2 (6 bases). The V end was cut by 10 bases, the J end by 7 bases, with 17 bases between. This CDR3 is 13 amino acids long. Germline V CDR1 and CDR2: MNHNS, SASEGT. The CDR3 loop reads CATGSSAGNEQFF. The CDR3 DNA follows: TGTGCCACTGGATCTAGCGCCGGTAATGAGCAGTTCTTC.

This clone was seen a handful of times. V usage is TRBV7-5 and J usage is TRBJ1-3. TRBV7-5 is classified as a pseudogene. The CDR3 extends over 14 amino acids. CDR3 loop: CARSLGSSGNTIYF. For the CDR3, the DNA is TGTGCCAGAAGCTTGGGAAGCTCTGGAAACACCATATATTTT.

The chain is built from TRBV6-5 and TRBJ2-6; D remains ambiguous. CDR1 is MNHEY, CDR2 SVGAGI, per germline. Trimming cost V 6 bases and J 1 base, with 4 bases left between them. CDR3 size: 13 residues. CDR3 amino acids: CASRESGANVLTF. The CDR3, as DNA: TGTGCCAGCAGGGAGTCTGGGGCCAACGTCCTGACTTTC.